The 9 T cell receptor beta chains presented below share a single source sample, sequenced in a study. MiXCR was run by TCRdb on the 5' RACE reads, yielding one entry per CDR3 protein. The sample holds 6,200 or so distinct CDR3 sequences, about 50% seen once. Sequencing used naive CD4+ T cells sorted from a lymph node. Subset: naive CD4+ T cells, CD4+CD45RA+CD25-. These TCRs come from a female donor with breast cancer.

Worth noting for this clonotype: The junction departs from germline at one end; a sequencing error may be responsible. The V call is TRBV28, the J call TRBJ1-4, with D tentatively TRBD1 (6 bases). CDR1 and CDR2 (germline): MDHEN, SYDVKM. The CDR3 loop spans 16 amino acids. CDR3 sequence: CASSLSTAGANGKLFF. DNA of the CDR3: TGTGCCAGCAGCCTCTCCACCGCAGGGGCTAATGGAAAACTGTTTTTT.

CDR3 region: CASSLTLDTEAFF. The DNA for the CDR3 is TGTGCCAGCAGCTTAACCCTCGACACTGAAGCTTTCTTT. The gene calls are TRBV7-3 and TRBJ1-1; no clear D gene. V shed 0 bases and J shed 3 bases, with 5 bases lying between them. This CDR3 region has 13 residues. Germline V lookup: CDR1 SGHTA, CDR2 FQGTGA.

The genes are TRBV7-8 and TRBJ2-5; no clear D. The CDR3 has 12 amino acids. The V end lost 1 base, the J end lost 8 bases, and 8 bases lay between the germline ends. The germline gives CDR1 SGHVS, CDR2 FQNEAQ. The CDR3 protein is CASSLEGFTQYF. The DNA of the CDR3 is TGTGCCAGCAGCTTAGAAGGTTTTACCCAGTACTTC.

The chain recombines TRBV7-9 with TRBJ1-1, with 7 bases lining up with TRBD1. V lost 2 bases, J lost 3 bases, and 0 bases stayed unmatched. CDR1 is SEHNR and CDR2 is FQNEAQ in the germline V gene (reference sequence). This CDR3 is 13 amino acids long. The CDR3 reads CASSLQGDTEAFF. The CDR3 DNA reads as TGTGCCAGCAGCTTACAGGGGGACACTGAAGCTTTCTTT. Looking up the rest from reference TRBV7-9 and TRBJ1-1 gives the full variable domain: DTGVSQNPRHKITKRGQNVTFRCDPISEHNRLYWYRQTLGQGPEFLTYFQNEAQLEKSRLLSDRFSAERPKGSFSTLEIQRTEQGDSAMYLCASSLQGDTEAFFGQGTRLTVV.

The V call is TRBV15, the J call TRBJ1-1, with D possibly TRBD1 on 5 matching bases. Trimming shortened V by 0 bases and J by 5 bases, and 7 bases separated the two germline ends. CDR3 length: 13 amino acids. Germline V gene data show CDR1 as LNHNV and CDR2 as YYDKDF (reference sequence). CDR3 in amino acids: CATSRDGGTEAFF. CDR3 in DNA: TGTGCCACCAGCAGAGACGGGGGAACTGAAGCTTTCTTT.

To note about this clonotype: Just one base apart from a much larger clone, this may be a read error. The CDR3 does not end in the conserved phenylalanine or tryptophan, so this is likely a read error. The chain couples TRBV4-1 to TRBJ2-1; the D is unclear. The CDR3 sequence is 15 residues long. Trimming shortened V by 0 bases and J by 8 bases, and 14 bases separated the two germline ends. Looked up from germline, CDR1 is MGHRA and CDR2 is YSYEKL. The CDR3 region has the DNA TGCGCCAGCAGCCAAGATAAAAAGGGAAATGATGAGCAGTTCCTC. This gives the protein CASSQDKKGNDEQFL.

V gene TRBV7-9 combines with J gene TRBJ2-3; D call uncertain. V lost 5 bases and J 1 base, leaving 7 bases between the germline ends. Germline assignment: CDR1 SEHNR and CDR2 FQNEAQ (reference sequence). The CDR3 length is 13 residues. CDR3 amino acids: CASSAPGTDTQYF. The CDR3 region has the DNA TGTGCCAGCAGCGCCCCAGGCACAGATACGCAGTATTTT.

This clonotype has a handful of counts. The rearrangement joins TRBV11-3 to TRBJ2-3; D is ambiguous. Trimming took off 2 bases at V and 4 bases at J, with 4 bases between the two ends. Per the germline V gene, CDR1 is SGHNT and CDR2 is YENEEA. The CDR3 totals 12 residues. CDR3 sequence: CASSLSPDTQYF. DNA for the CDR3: TGTGCCAGCAGCTTAAGCCCAGATACGCAGTATTTT.

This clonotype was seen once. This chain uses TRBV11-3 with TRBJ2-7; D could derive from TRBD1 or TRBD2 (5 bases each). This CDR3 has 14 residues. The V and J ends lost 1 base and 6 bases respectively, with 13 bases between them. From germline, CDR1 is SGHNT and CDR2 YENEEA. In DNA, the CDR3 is TGTGCCAGCAGCTTAGCCCGGGGCCGGGGCGAGCAGTACTTC. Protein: CASSLARGRGEQYF.